This TCR beta chain was identified during a study of cytomegalovirus exposure and HLA in healthy donors. Germline V lookup: CDR1 SGHVS, CDR2 FQNEAQ. This CDR3 region has 15 residues. The V gene end was trimmed by 1 base and the J gene end by 8 bases; junction bases not matched to a gene: 7. TCRdb's table, derived via immunoSEQ multiplex PCR, lists solely in-frame clones and lacks some. The table has 110,000 to 150,000 clones, about 86% seen once; the top ten hold approximately 8.5%. The sequence came from a young woman in good health and CMV-seropositive. Sequences were obtained from PBMCs. V usage is TRBV7-8 and J usage is TRBJ2-1; 8 bases fit TRBD2. CDR3 in DNA: TGTGCCAGCAGCTTAGGCAAGCGGGGGATCGATGAGCAGTTCTTC. This encodes CASSLGKRGIDEQFF.